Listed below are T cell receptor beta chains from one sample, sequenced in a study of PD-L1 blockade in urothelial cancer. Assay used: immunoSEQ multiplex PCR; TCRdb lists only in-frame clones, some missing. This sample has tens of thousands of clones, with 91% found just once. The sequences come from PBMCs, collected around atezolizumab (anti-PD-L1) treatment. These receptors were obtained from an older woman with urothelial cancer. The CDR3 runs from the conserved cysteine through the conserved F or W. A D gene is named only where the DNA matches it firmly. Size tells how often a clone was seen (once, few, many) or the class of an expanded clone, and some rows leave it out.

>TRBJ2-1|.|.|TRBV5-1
TGCGCCAGCTGTCCCGTCGGAGGCGGGGAGCAGTTCTTC
CASCPVGGGEQFF
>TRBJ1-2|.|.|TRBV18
TGTGCCAGCTCACCAGACTCTGCTTATGGCTACACCTTC
CASSPDSAYGYTF
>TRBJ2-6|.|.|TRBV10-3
TGTGCCATCAGTGAGTACGGGGGCTCTGGGGCCAACGTCCTGACTTTC
CAISEYGGSGANVLTF
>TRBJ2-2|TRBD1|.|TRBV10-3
TGTGCCATCAGTGGCGGACAGGGACGAGTGACCGGGGAGCTGTTTTTT
CAISGGQGRVTGELFF
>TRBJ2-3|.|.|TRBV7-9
TGTGCCAGCAGCTCACTCAGGGGTGTGGTGTCTAGCACAGATACGCAGTATTTT
CASSSLRGVVSSTDTQYF
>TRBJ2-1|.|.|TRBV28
TGTGCCAGCACCTATGGGAACAGGGCCAATGAGCAGTTCTTC
CASTYGNRANEQFF
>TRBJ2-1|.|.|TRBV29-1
TGCAGCGTCCAAGGGACACCCTCACGCTCCTACAATGAGCAGTTCTTC
CSVQGTPSRSYNEQFF
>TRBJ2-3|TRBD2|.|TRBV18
TGTGCCAGCTCACCACGTAGCGGGAAAGGGGATACGCAGTATTTT
CASSPRSGKGDTQYF
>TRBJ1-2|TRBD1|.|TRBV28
TGTGCCAGCAGAACAGGGGTACTCTATGGCTACACCTTC
CASRTGVLYGYTF
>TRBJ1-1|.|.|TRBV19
TGTGCCAGTAGTATAGCCAAGAACACTGAAGCTTTCTTT
CASSIAKNTEAFF
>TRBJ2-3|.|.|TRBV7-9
TGTGCCAGCAACTTCGGGGAGTCTAGCACAGATACGCAGTATTTT
CASNFGESSTDTQYF
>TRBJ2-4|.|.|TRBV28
TGTGCCAGCTCTGCCCTAAGGCGCCCTCGCGGAAACATTCAGTACTTC
CASSALRRPRGNIQYF
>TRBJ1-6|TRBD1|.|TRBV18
TGTGCCAGCTCACCAACAGGGGGGGGGTTTAATTCACCCCTCCACTTT
CASSPTGGGFNSPLHF
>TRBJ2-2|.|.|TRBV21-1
TGTGCCAGCCTCTCTCCGGCCGGGGAGCTGTTTTTT
CASLSPAGELFF
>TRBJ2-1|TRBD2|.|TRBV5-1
TGCGCCAGCAGCTTCACTAGCGGGGGGGACAATGAGCAGTTCTTC
CASSFTSGGDNEQFF
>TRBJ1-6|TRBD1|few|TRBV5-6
TGTGCCAGCAGCGGGGACAGGGGGGACTCACCCCTCCACTTT
CASSGDRGDSPLHF
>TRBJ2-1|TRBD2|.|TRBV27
TGTGCCAGCAGTTTGTCCAGCGGGAGTATAAATGAGCAGTTCTTC
CASSLSSGSINEQFF
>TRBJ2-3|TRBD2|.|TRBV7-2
TGTGCCAGCAGCTTAGTCCTAGCGGGAGCCTTAGTCCCAGATACGCAGTATTTT
CASSLVLAGALVPDTQYF
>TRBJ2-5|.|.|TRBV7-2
TGTGCCAGCAGCTTAGGACAAACAACCCAGTACTTC
CASSLGQTTQYF
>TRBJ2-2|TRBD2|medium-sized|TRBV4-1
TGCGCCAGCAGCCAAGGGGGGACTAGCGGTGGGAACACCGGGGAGCTGTTTTTT
CASSQGGTSGGNTGELFF
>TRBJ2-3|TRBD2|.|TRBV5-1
TGCGCCAGCAGCACTGGCTGGCCTACTAGCGGGAGTTCGGCAGATACGCAGTATTTT
CASSTGWPTSGSSADTQYF
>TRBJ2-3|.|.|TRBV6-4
TGTGCCAGCAGTGGGTGGGAGCTCACAGATACGCAGTATTTT
CASSGWELTDTQYF
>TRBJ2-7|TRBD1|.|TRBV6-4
TGTGCCAGCAGGGCGGGACAGGGGGCCTACGAGCAGTACTTC
CASRAGQGAYEQYF
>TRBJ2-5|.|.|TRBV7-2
TGTGCCAGCAGCCCCGGTGGAGGGGCTCGGGAGACCCAGTACTTC
CASSPGGGARETQYF
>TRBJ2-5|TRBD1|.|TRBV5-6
TGTGCCAGCAGCATATCGGGACAGGGGACGGAGACCCAGTACTTC
CASSISGQGTETQYF
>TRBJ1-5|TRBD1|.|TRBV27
TGTGCCAGCAGCCTAGACAGGGTTAGGGATGAGCCCCAGCATTTT
CASSLDRVRDEPQHF
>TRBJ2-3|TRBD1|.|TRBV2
TGTGCCAGCAGCCGGGACAGGGGCACAGATACGCAGTATTTT
CASSRDRGTDTQYF
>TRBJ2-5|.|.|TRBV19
TGTGCCAGTAGCCCAGGGTACCAAGAGACCCAGTACTTC
CASSPGYQETQYF
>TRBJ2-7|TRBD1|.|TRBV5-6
TGTGCCAGCAGCTCCCTGAGGACAGGGAATAACGAGCAGTACTTC
CASSSLRTGNNEQYF
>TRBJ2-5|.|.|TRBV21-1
TGTGCCAGCAGCAACCTCTCGAGGCTAAAAGAGACCCAGTACTTC
CASSNLSRLKETQYF
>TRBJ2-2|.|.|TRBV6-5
TGTGCCAGCAGTTCCCGGGGAACGAACACCGGGGAGCTGTTTTTT
CASSSRGTNTGELFF
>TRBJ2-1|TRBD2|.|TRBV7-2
TGTGCCAGCAGCCGTGTCGGGAGGGCCGACTATGAGCAGTTCTTC
CASSRVGRADYEQFF
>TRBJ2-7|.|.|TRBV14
TGTGCCAGCAGCCAAGAGGTGCGGGGCGAGCAGTACTTC
CASSQEVRGEQYF
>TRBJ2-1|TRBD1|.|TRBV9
TGTGCCAGCAGCGTGGGCCCGGGACAGGGCGACAATGAGCAGTTCTTC
CASSVGPGQGDNEQFF
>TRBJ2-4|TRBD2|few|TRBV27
TGTGCCAGCCTCCTCCCTACAGCGGGAGGGAATAACATTCAGTACTTC
CASLLPTAGGNNIQYF
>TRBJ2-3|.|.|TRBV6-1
TGTGCCAGCAGTGAAGCAGGGTCGGGAGCCAGCACAGATACGCAGTATTTT
CASSEAGSGASTDTQYF
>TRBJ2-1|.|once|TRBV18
TGTGCCAGCTCACCAGTCATCGGGAGGGGGCGCTCTAACGAGCAGTTCTTC
CASSPVIGRGRSNEQFF
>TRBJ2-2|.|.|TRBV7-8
TGTGCCAGCAGCTTCCTGAACACCGGGGAGCTGTTTTTT
CASSFLNTGELFF
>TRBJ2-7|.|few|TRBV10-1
TGCGCCAGCAGTGAAGAGTCAGGGCGTCAGCAGTACTTC
CASSEESGRQQYF
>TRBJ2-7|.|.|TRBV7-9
TGTGCCAGCAGCTTAGAACTCTACGAGCAGTACTTC
CASSLELYEQYF
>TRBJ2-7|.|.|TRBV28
TGTGCCAGCAGTCGGACAGAGCCCTACGAGCAGTACTTC
CASSRTEPYEQYF
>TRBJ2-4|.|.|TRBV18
TGTGCCAGCTCACCAGTGATCTCCTACCGAAAAAACATTCAGTACTTC
CASSPVISYRKNIQYF
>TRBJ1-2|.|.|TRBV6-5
TGTGCCAGCAGCCCGACCGCGGGGGCGAACTATGGCTACACCTTC
CASSPTAGANYGYTF
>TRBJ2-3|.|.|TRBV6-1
TGTGCCAGCACCCAACAGGTGGGGATTGATACGCAGTATTTT
CASTQQVGIDTQYF
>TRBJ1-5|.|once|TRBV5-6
TGTGCCAGCAAGACAGGTGGCCAGCCCCAGCATTTT
CASKTGGQPQHF
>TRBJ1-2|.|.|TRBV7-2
TGTGCCAGCAGTACGGATGGCTACACCTTC
CASSTDGYTF
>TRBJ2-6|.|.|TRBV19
TGTGCCAGTAGCCCCCGAGGCAGCAGCAACTCTGGGGCCAACGTCCTGACTTTC
CASSPRGSSNSGANVLTF
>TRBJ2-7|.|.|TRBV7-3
TGTGCCAGCAGCCAGGGGGGTATCTCCTACGAGCAGTACTTC
CASSQGGISYEQYF
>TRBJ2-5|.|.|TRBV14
TGTGCCAGCAGCGAAGATAACAGGCGCCAAGAGACCCAGTACTTC
CASSEDNRRQETQYF
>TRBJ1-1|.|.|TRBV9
TGTGCCAGCAGCGTGGGGGGATGGCTTGAGGACACTGAAGCTTTCTTT
CASSVGGWLEDTEAFF